A selection of T cell receptor beta chains follows, all from one sample in a study of cytomegalovirus exposure and HLA in healthy donors. This table comes from immunoSEQ multiplex PCR, and its TCRdb copy is limited to in-frame clones, with some not included. The sample records 75,000 to 90,000 clones, around 79% being singletons. Sequences were obtained from PBMCs. These receptors were obtained from a male donor in good health and CMV-seropositive. The CDR3 runs from the conserved cysteine through the conserved F or W. A D gene is named only where the DNA matches it firmly. Only some rows state a clone size, as once, few, many or a class for expanded clones.

CDR3 protein	CDR3 DNA	V gene	D gene	clone size	J gene
CASSLDPAGGPREQFF	TGTGCCAGCAGCTTAGATCCAGCGGGGGGGCCGAGGGAGCAGTTCTTC	TRBV11-2	TRBD2	.	TRBJ2-1
CASSRTDRFNEKLFF	TGCGCCAGCAGTCGCACGGACAGGTTTAATGAAAAACTGTTTTTT	TRBV23-1	TRBD1	.	TRBJ1-4
CASSLPPVNTGELFF	TGTGCCAGCAGCTTGCCCCCCGTGAACACCGGGGAGCTGTTTTTT	TRBV5-4	.	.	TRBJ2-2
CASSFRGTLGQPQHF	TGTGCCAGCAGTTTTCGGGGGACCTTGGGGCAGCCCCAGCATTTT	TRBV28	.	.	TRBJ1-5
CASSEARLSSGNTIYF	TGTGCCAGCAGTGAAGCCAGACTGAGCTCTGGAAACACCATATATTTT	TRBV2	.	.	TRBJ1-3
CATSGPDRAYEQYF	TGTGCCACCAGCGGACCGGACAGGGCTTACGAGCAGTACTTC	TRBV15	TRBD1	.	TRBJ2-7
CASRVEGLNWGYAIYNEQFF	TGTGCCAGTAGGGTTGAAGGCCTAAATTGGGGCTACGCGATATACAATGAGCAGTTCTTC	TRBV19	.	.	TRBJ2-1
CASKKGAWNTEAFF	TGTGCCAGCAAAAAGGGGGCTTGGAACACTGAAGCTTTCTTT	TRBV6-5	TRBD1	.	TRBJ1-1
CASSEGQTDTQYF	TGTGCCAGCAGTGAAGGGCAGACAGATACGCAGTATTTT	TRBV2	.	.	TRBJ2-3
CASSLALAGGPTDTQYF	TGTGCCAGCAGCTTAGCGCTAGCGGGAGGGCCCACAGATACGCAGTATTTT	TRBV7-2	TRBD2	.	TRBJ2-3
CASSLGLPDTQYF	TGTGCCAGCAGCCTCGGACTGCCAGATACGCAGTATTTT	TRBV5-5	.	.	TRBJ2-3
CASSWGLRGARGNSPLHF	TGTGCCAGCAGCTGGGGTCTGCGGGGGGCTCGTGGTAATTCACCCCTCCACTTT	TRBV5-5	.	.	TRBJ1-6
CSSSLVSGGSYTF	TGTTCCAGCAGCTTAGTATCAGGGGGGAGCTACACCTTC	TRBV7-9	TRBD1	.	TRBJ1-2
CASSFLVSVDEQFF	TGTGCCAGCAGCTTCCTAGTATCAGTCGATGAGCAGTTCTTC	TRBV13	.	.	TRBJ2-1
CASTAGGQGAPGELFF	TGTGCCAGCACCGCGGGGGGACAGGGGGCGCCCGGGGAGCTGTTTTTT	TRBV27	TRBD1	.	TRBJ2-2
CSATLNEQFF	TGCAGTGCTACCCTCAATGAGCAGTTCTTC	TRBV20-1	.	.	TRBJ2-1
CASSQTPGTGDNYGYTF	TGTGCCAGCAGTCAAACCCCCGGGACAGGGGATAACTATGGCTACACCTTC	TRBV28	TRBD1	.	TRBJ1-2
CASSQDELRTEAFF	TGCGCCAGCAGCCAAGATGAGCTCCGGACTGAAGCTTTCTTT	TRBV4-1	.	.	TRBJ1-1
CASSMGDRQETQYF	TGTGCCAGTAGTATGGGCGACAGACAAGAGACCCAGTACTTC	TRBV19	.	.	TRBJ2-5
CASARGVYEQYF	TGTGCCAGCGCGCGGGGAGTGTACGAGCAGTACTTC	TRBV6-6	.	few	TRBJ2-7
CASSFGQGGYEQYF	TGTGCCAGCAGCTTCGGACAGGGGGGATACGAGCAGTACTTC	TRBV7-2	TRBD1	.	TRBJ2-7
CASSVGQEPYNEQFF	TGTGCCAGCAGCGTAGGACAGGAGCCTTACAATGAGCAGTTCTTC	TRBV9	.	.	TRBJ2-1
CASSQVGMRQQYF	TGCGCCAGCAGCCAAGTTGGTATGCGGCAGCAGTACTTC	TRBV4-1	.	once	TRBJ2-7
CASSLPPIYEQYF	TGTGCCAGCAGCCTACCACCGATCTACGAGCAGTACTTC	TRBV28	.	.	TRBJ2-7